The 6 T cell receptor beta chains given below trace back to one sample, sequenced in a study of human T cells and chemical hapten exposure. Regarding time point: patch test 1, 2 weeks after DPC sensitization. The treatment denotes: therapeutic diphenylcyclopropenone sensitization with weekly scalp DPC. TCRdb reprocessed the RACE reads with MiXCR, giving one entry per CDR3 protein. The table has 75,000 to 90,000 distinct CDR3 sequences, around 7% seen once; the top ten hold under 2%. Here the sequenced sample was whole blood, taken in connection with sensitization to the hapten diphenylcyclopropenone (DPC). The receptor set was obtained from a woman younger than 45 with alopecia areata. Some clones in this sample may be carry-over from other donors' samples.

This clonotype was observed a few times. This chain uses TRBV3-1 with TRBJ2-6; TRBD2 agrees at 9 bases. The CDR3 spans 19 residues. From germline, CDR1 is LGHDT and CDR2 YNNKEL (reference sequence). The trim removed 1 base at V and 1 base at J, leaving 8 bases unmatched. The CDR3 region has the DNA TGTGCCAGCAGCCAAGTTGGGACTAGCTTATGGTCTGGGGCCAACGTCCTGACTTTC. Its protein product is CASSQVGTSLWSGANVLTF.

Many counts were recorded for this clonotype. The chain carries TRBV7-9 and TRBJ1-2; TRBD1 aligns across 9 bases. The CDR3 is 14 amino acids. Losses at the gene ends were 6 bases for V and 7 bases for J; bases not matched to a gene: 9. Germline lookup yields CDR1 SEHNR and CDR2 FQNEAQ (reference sequence). This chain's CDR3 is CASSPNDRGIGYTF. DNA of the CDR3: TGTGCCAGCAGTCCAAATGACAGGGGGATTGGCTACACCTTC.

The rearrangement links TRBV3-1 to TRBJ1-4; D is possibly TRBD1 (6 bases). This CDR3 comprises 12 residues. Trimming took 4 bases from V and 11 from J, leaving 11 bases between them. Germline CDR1 LGHDT, CDR2 YNNKEL (reference sequence). The CDR3 coding sequence is TGTGCCAGCAGCCCCGAGAGGGGGAAACTGTTTTTT. Its translation: CASSPERGKLFF.

This clonotype has a count of ten or more. This chain uses TRBV27 with TRBJ2-5; tentatively, D is TRBD2 (5 bases). Germline CDR1 MNHEY, CDR2 SMNVEV (reference sequence). The CDR3 covers 15 residues. Trimming left V 3 bases short and J 5 bases short, with 16 bases between. The CDR3 bases are TGTGCCAGCAGTTTGCTATCCGCGGGCGGGGAGACCCAGTACTTC. Translation: CASSLLSAGGETQYF.

This clonotype has just a few counts. This sequence joins TRBV5-1 and TRBJ2-3; D uncertain. This CDR3 contains 14 residues. Germline CDR1 SGHRS, CDR2 YFSETQ. Trimming removed 4 bases at V and 4 bases at J, with 13 bases between. The CDR3 coding sequence is TGCGCCAGCAGCCTCCCCCTCGAGCCAGATACGCAGTATTTT. Amino acid sequence: CASSLPLEPDTQYF.

This clonotype occurred a few times. V and J are TRBV27 and TRBJ2-7; the match to TRBD1 covers 7 bases. V lost 7 bases to trimming and J lost 2 bases; unmatched junction nucleotides: 8. The CDR3 has 14 residues. The germline V gene encodes CDR1 MNHEY and CDR2 SMNVEV (reference sequence). The CDR3 DNA is TGTGCCAGCAAAAAGGGGACAGCTACCTACGAGCAGTACTTC. Its translation: CASKKGTATYEQYF.